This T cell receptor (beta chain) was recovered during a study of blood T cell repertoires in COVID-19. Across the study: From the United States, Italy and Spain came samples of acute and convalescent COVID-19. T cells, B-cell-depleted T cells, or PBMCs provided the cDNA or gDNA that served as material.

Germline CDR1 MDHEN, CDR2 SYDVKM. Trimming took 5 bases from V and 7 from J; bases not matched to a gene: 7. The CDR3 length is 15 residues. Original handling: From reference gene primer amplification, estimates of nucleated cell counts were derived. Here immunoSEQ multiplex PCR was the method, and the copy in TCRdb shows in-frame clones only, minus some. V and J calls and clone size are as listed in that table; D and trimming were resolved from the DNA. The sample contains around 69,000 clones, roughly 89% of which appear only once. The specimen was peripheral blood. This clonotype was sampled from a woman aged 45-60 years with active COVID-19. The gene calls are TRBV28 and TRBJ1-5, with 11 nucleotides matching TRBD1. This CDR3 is CASSERTGGAQPQHF. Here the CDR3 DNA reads TGTGCCAGCAGTGAACGGACAGGGGGCGCGCAGCCCCAGCATTTT.